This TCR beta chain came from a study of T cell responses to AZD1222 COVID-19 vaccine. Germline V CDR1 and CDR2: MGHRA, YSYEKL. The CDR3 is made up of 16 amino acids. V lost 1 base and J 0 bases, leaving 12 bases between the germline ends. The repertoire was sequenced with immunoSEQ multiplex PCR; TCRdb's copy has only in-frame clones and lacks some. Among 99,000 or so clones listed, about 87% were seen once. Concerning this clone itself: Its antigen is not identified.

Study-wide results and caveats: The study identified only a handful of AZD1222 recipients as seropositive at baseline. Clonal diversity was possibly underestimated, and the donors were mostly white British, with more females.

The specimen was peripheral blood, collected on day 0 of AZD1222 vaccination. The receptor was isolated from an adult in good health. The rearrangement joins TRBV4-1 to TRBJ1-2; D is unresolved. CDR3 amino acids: CASSQVMAGANYGYTF. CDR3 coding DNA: TGCGCCAGCAGCCAAGTGATGGCGGGAGCTAACTATGGCTACACCTTC.